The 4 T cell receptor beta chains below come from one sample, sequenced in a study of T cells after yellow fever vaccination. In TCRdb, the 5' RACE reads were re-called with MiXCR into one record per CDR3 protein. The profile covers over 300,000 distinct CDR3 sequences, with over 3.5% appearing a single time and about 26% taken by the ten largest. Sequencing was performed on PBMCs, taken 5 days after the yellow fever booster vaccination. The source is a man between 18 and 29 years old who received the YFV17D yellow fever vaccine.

As DNA, the CDR3 is TGTGCCAGCAGCAAATCCCTACAGGGAAACACTGAAGCTTTCTTT. Translated, it gives CASSKSLQGNTEAFF. The chain has TRBV4-2 and TRBJ1-1; a weak D match, TRBD1 (6 bases). This CDR3 contains 15 residues. V was shortened by 5 bases and J by 2 bases, with 15 bases between the two germline ends. Germline V CDR1 and CDR2: LGHNA, YNFKEQ.

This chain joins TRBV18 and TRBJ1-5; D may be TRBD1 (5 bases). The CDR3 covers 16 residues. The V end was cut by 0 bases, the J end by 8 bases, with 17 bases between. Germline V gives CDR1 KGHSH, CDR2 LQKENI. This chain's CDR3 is CASSPPGPGSVKPQHF. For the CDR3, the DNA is TGTGCCAGCTCACCACCGGGTCCAGGGAGTGTGAAGCCCCAGCATTTT.

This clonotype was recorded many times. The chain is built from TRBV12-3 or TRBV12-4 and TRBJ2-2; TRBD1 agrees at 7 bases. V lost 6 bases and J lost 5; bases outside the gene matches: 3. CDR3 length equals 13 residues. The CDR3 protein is CASSPTGTGELFF. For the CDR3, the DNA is TGTGCCAGCAGCCCGACAGGGACCGGGGAGCTGTTTTTT.

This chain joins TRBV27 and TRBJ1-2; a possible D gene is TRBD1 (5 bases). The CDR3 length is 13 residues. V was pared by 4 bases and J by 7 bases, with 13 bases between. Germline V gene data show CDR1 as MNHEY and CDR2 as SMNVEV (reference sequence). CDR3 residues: CASSSQGTAGYTF. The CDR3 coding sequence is TGTGCCAGCAGTTCCCAGGGTACTGCTGGCTACACCTTC.